The rows below give T cell receptor beta chains drawn from one sample of a study of blood T cell dynamics during melanoma immunotherapy. Method: immunoSEQ multiplex PCR; TCRdb's copy keeps in-frame clones and lacks some. The repertoire has 6,500 to 7,000 clones, roughly 84% of them found once; the top ten carry about 35%. The sequencing used blood, collected from a patient treated with checkpoint blockade. The receptor set was obtained from a human donor with melanoma. Some clones in this sample may be carry-over from other donors' samples. Each CDR3 is given with its conserved first and last residue. Fields, in order: clone size, CDR3 length, J gene, V gene, D gene, CDR3 DNA, CDR3 protein. D genes are given only for firm matches. Clone size is stated in some rows and not others, as once, few, many or a class when expanded.

>once|16|TRBJ2-3|TRBV7-2|TRBD1
TGTGCCAGCAGCTTATTCGGGACAGGGCTCACAGATACGCAGTATTTT
CASSLFGTGLTDTQYF
>once|15|TRBJ2-3|TRBV30|.
TGTGCCTGGGGCACGGGAAGGCTTTACACAGATACGCAGTATTTT
CAWGTGRLYTDTQYF
>.|13|TRBJ2-1|TRBV5-1|.
TGCGCCAGCAGCTTAGGTCCGAACAATGAGCAGTTCTTC
CASSLGPNNEQFF
>.|16|TRBJ2-1|TRBV27|TRBD2
TGTGCCAGCAGGATACTAGCGGGCCTACCTAACAATGAGCAGTTCTTC
CASRILAGLPNNEQFF
>.|14|TRBJ2-3|TRBV5-4|TRBD2
TGTGCCAGCGAGCGGGACGGAAACTCAGATACGCAGTATTTT
CASERDGNSDTQYF
>few|15|TRBJ2-5|TRBV2|.
TGTGCCAGCAGTGAAGAAGGGGTGTTCGGGGAGACCCAGTACTTC
CASSEEGVFGETQYF
>.|17|TRBJ2-3|TRBV2|TRBD2
TGTGCCAGCAGCGCCCAACCAGCGGGGGACCGCACAGATACGCAGTATTTT
CASSAQPAGDRTDTQYF
>.|15|TRBJ1-3|TRBV7-9|TRBD1
TGTGCCAGCAGCTCAAGGGGCCATGGGACAGACACCATATATTTT
CASSSRGHGTDTIYF
>.|13|TRBJ1-5|TRBV19|.
TGTGCCAGTAGTTTGGTTCACCAGCAGCCCCAGCATTTT
CASSLVHQQPQHF
>.|13|TRBJ2-1|TRBV6-5|.
TGTGCCAGCAGCCAAACCATTCACAATGAGCAGTTCTTC
CASSQTIHNEQFF
>.|18|TRBJ2-2|TRBV10-3|TRBD2
TGTGCCATCAGTGAGAATTGGGGTAGCGGGAGGTCCACCGGGGAGCTGTTTTTT
CAISENWGSGRSTGELFF
>.|14|TRBJ2-7|TRBV2|.
TGTGCCAGCAGCGAAAGGGGCCCCCCCTACGAGCAGTACTTC
CASSERGPPYEQYF
>.|10|TRBJ2-3|TRBV29-1|.
TGCAGCACTAACACAGATACGCAGTATTTT
CSTNTDTQYF
>.|13|TRBJ1-1|TRBV7-2|.
TGTGCCAGCAGCTTAGTGGGGAACACTGAAGCTTTCTTT
CASSLVGNTEAFF
>.|16|TRBJ1-6|TRBV5-5|.
TGTGCCAGCAGCTTGGGGAGGGCGCGGGTGAATTCACCCCTCCACTTT
CASSLGRARVNSPLHF
>.|12|TRBJ1-2|TRBV7-2|.
TGTGCCAGCGCCAAGACGGGCTATGGCTACACCTTC
CASAKTGYGYTF
>.|11|TRBJ2-1|TRBV25-1|.
TGTGCCAGCAGGGCTCACAATGAGCAGTTCTTC
CASRAHNEQFF
>.|11|TRBJ1-2|TRBV10-1|.
TGCGCCAGTATGTACGGGTATGGCTACACCTTC
CASMYGYGYTF
>.|16|TRBJ2-3|TRBV19|.
TGTGCCAGTAGTCCGGGACTGACGATGGGCACAGATACGCAGTATTTT
CASSPGLTMGTDTQYF
>.|13|TRBJ1-5|TRBV7-6|.
TGTGCCAGCAGCTTGACAGGCAGGCAGCCCCAGCATTTT
CASSLTGRQPQHF
>.|16|TRBJ2-1|TRBV5-4|TRBD2
TGTGCCAGCAGCTTGGGGGGGACTAGCGGGAGCGGCGAGCAGTTCTTC
CASSLGGTSGSGEQFF
>.|16|TRBJ2-7|TRBV29-1|.
TGCAGCGTTGAAAAATTAAGCGGGACAGGTTCCTACGAGCAGTACTTC
CSVEKLSGTGSYEQYF
>.|15|TRBJ1-2|TRBV2|TRBD1
TGTGCCAGCAGTGAAGACAGGGGCGGTATCTATGGCTACACCTTC
CASSEDRGGIYGYTF
>.|14|TRBJ2-2|TRBV19|.
TGTGCCAGTAGTATCTGGGGGGCCACCGGGGAGCTGTTTTTT
CASSIWGATGELFF
>.|15|TRBJ2-1|TRBV25-1|TRBD2
TGTGCCAGCAGTGACACTAGCGGGTTGGGGAATGAGCAGTTCTTC
CASSDTSGLGNEQFF
>.|18|TRBJ1-6|TRBV7-6|TRBD1
TGTGCCAGCAGCTTAGGGCAGGGGGGCCCTTTGGGGAATTCACCCCTCCACTTT
CASSLGQGGPLGNSPLHF
>.|14|TRBJ2-5|TRBV7-2|.
TGTGCCAGCAGCAGAGAAGGAGTTCAAGAGACCCAGTACTTC
CASSREGVQETQYF
>.|16|TRBJ2-7|TRBV18|TRBD2
TGTGCCAGCTCACCGGGACTAGCGGGCACCTTCTACGAGCAGTACTTC
CASSPGLAGTFYEQYF
>.|13|TRBJ2-7|TRBV4-1|.
TGCGCCAGCAGCCAGGGACTGAGCTACGAGCAGTACTTC
CASSQGLSYEQYF
>.|13|TRBJ1-1|TRBV9|TRBD1
TGTGCCAGCAGCAAACAGGGGGACACTGAAGCTTTCTTT
CASSKQGDTEAFF
>once|13|TRBJ1-2|TRBV7-3|TRBD1
TGTGCCAGCAGCACTGGACAGGGCTATGGCTACACCTTC
CASSTGQGYGYTF
>once|14|TRBJ2-3|TRBV6-1|TRBD2
TGTGCCAGCGAGCTAGCGGGGGCCACAGATACGCAGTATTTT
CASELAGATDTQYF
>once|14|TRBJ2-5|TRBV5-1|.
TGCGCCAGCAGCTTGGGACAGCAGACGGAGACCCAGTACTTC
CASSLGQQTETQYF
>.|16|TRBJ2-4|TRBV27|TRBD1
TGTGCCAGCAGTTTTGACAGGGCGGCAGCCAAAAACATTCAGTACTTC
CASSFDRAAAKNIQYF
>.|13|TRBJ1-5|TRBV14|.
TGTGCCAGCAGTCTCACAGGTAATCAGCCCCAGCATTTT
CASSLTGNQPQHF
>.|16|TRBJ2-4|TRBV6-5|.
TGTGCCAGCAGTTACTCGCAGGCCCCCGGGGAAAACATTCAGTACTTC
CASSYSQAPGENIQYF
>.|16|TRBJ2-2|TRBV9|.
TGTGCCAGCAGCGTAGGGGTAGGGGCAAACACCGGGGAGCTGTTTTTT
CASSVGVGANTGELFF
>.|12|TRBJ2-2|TRBV28|.
TGTGCCAGCAGTTTAAGTACCGGGGAGCTGTTTTTT
CASSLSTGELFF
>.|16|TRBJ2-3|TRBV28|TRBD2
TGTGCCAGCAGTTTCGCCAGGACTAGGCTTCAAGATACGCAGTATTTT
CASSFARTRLQDTQYF
>.|14|TRBJ1-2|TRBV6-5|.
TGTGCCAGCAGTTACTCGACGGGGAACTATGGCTACACCTTC
CASSYSTGNYGYTF
>.|16|TRBJ2-3|TRBV2|.
TGTGCCAGCAGTGAGAGGCAGGGCCGGTACACAGATACGCAGTATTTT
CASSERQGRYTDTQYF
>.|13|TRBJ1-1|TRBV9|TRBD1
TGTGCCAGCAGCCTAAGGGGGCAGGGTGAAGCTTTCTTT
CASSLRGQGEAFF
>.|14|TRBJ2-3|TRBV28|TRBD2
TGTGCCAGCAGTCCAGGACTAGTCAGAGATACGCAGTATTTT
CASSPGLVRDTQYF
>medium-sized|13|TRBJ1-2|TRBV4-2|.
TGTGCCAGCAGCCCTCAAACGGATTATGGCTACACCTTC
CASSPQTDYGYTF
>.|16|TRBJ2-2|TRBV19|.
TGTGCCAGTAGTATAGATGAGGGGACGAACACCGGGGAGCTGTTTTTT
CASSIDEGTNTGELFF
>once|16|TRBJ2-7|TRBV4-1|TRBD2
TGCGCCAGCAGCCAAGATTTGGCGGGAGGAGCCTACGAGCAGTACTTC
CASSQDLAGGAYEQYF
>.|15|TRBJ2-2|TRBV5-6|TRBD1
TGTGCCAGCGTCCGCCGGGACAGAATCACCGGGGAGCTGTTTTTT
CASVRRDRITGELFF
>.|17|TRBJ2-3|TRBV9|TRBD1
TGTGCCAGCAGCGTAGCGGGGACAGGGGGCTTCACAGATACGCAGTATTTT
CASSVAGTGGFTDTQYF
>.|18|TRBJ1-4|TRBV4-1|.
TGCGCCAGCAGCCGCCCCCCAGGGACGGGGGCAACTAATGAAAAACTGTTTTTT
CASSRPPGTGATNEKLFF
>.|15|TRBJ2-7|TRBV27|.
TGTGCCAGCAGCCCGACCCCAGGGCTGTCCTACGAGCAGTACTTC
CASSPTPGLSYEQYF
>.|17|TRBJ2-1|TRBV10-3|TRBD2
TGTGCCATCAGTGAGTCGTCTAGCGGGAGCGGCCACAATGAGCAGTTCTTC
CAISESSSGSGHNEQFF
>.|18|TRBJ2-6|TRBV9|.
TGTGCCAGCAGCGCCGGCCAAGACTCGAGCTCTGGGGCCAACGTCCTGACTTTC
CASSAGQDSSSGANVLTF
>.|14|TRBJ2-7|TRBV7-3|TRBD2
TGTGCCAGCAGCTTAAGCGGGAGCTCCTACGAGCAGTACTTC
CASSLSGSSYEQYF
>.|13|TRBJ2-7|TRBV19|TRBD1
TGTGCCAGTAGTGACCGACAGGGCTACGAGCAGTACTTC
CASSDRQGYEQYF
>.|18|TRBJ2-1|TRBV4-1|TRBD2
TGCGCCAGCAGCCAAGACCCCCCAGCGGGAGGGGGCTACAATGAGCAGTTCTTC
CASSQDPPAGGGYNEQFF
>large|16|TRBJ1-6|TRBV5-6|TRBD1
TGTGCCAGCAGCTGGGACAGGGAGCTCTATAATTCACCCCTCCACTTT
CASSWDRELYNSPLHF
>.|19|TRBJ2-2|TRBV30|TRBD2
TGTGCCTGGAGAGCTGGACTAGCGGGAGGGCCGGCGGACACCGGGGAGCTGTTTTTT
CAWRAGLAGGPADTGELFF
>.|16|TRBJ2-3|TRBV5-4|TRBD1
TGTGCCAGCAGCCGGGTAGCGGGACAGGGGGCAGATACGCAGTATTTT
CASSRVAGQGADTQYF
>once|16|TRBJ1-3|TRBV19|.
TGTGCCAGTAGTCCACGAGAGCTGCTGGCTGGAAACACCATATATTTT
CASSPRELLAGNTIYF